This is a list of T cell receptor beta chains from one sample in a study of cytomegalovirus exposure and HLA in healthy donors. Using immunoSEQ multiplex PCR, the repertoire was profiled, and TCRdb retains in-frame clones only, with some absent. The sample yields 130,000 or so clones, less than 85% seen once. Sample: PBMCs. The receptors were sampled from a woman in her thirties or forties in good health and CMV-seropositive. CDR3s include the opening cysteine and the closing phenylalanine or tryptophan. The order of the fields is V gene, clone size, J gene, D gene, CDR3 DNA, CDR3 protein. A D gene is named only where the DNA matches it firmly. Expanded clones get a size class; other rows say once, few or many, or leave the size out.

TRBV4-3	once	TRBJ2-2	TRBD2	TGCGCCAGCAGCCAACGATTAGCGGGAAACACCGGGGAGCTGTTTTTT	CASSQRLAGNTGELFF
TRBV30	few	TRBJ1-5	.	TGTGCCTGGAGTGATTTGTCGGGCAATCAGCCCCAGCATTTT	CAWSDLSGNQPQHF
TRBV7-2	.	TRBJ1-4	TRBD1	TGTGCCAGCAGCTTGGGACAGGGAGGGTCTGAAAAACTGTTTTTT	CASSLGQGGSEKLFF
TRBV18	.	TRBJ2-1	.	TGTGCCAGCTCACCACCAAATACAGGTTCCAATGAGCAGTTCTTC	CASSPPNTGSNEQFF
TRBV20-1	.	TRBJ1-2	.	TGCAGTGCGGGCTTGTCTGGCTACACCTTC	CSAGLSGYTF
TRBV6-5	.	TRBJ2-7	TRBD1	TGTGCCAGCAGTGCATACCCGGGACAGGCCTACGAGCAGTACTTC	CASSAYPGQAYEQYF
TRBV5-6	.	TRBJ2-4	.	TGTGCCAGCAGCCACCAGGGGGCCAAAAACATTCAGTACTTC	CASSHQGAKNIQYF
TRBV7-9	.	TRBJ2-7	TRBD2	TGTGCCAGCAGTCAGACCGGGACTAGCGGCTACGAGCAGTACTTC	CASSQTGTSGYEQYF
TRBV7-8	.	TRBJ1-2	TRBD1	TGTGCCAGCAGCCCCTATACAGGGGGTACTGGCTACACCTTC	CASSPYTGGTGYTF
TRBV23-1	.	TRBJ2-7	TRBD2	TGCGCCAGCAGTCAGAAAGCGGGGTCCTACGAGCAGTACTTC	CASSQKAGSYEQYF
TRBV28	.	TRBJ2-7	.	TGTGCCAGCAGTTTGCCGGCAGGGGGGCACGAGCAGTACTTC	CASSLPAGGHEQYF
TRBV27	.	TRBJ1-4	.	TGTGCCAGCAGCCCCCGCGGTCAGGGTCTGAGTAATGAAAAACTGTTTTTT	CASSPRGQGLSNEKLFF
TRBV4-1	.	TRBJ2-3	TRBD1	TGCGCCAGCAGCCTCTCGTTGGGACAGGGGGCGCGGGCAGATACGCAGTATTTT	CASSLSLGQGARADTQYF
TRBV30	.	TRBJ2-1	TRBD1	TGTGCCTCGGGACAGGGTCCCTACAATGAGCAGTTCTTC	CASGQGPYNEQFF
TRBV4-2	.	TRBJ1-6	TRBD1	TGTGCCAGCAGCCAAGAAGTGGTAGGGAGGGGACAGGGGATCCCCTATAATTCACCCCTCCACTTT	CASSQEVVGRGQGIPYNSPLHF
TRBV5-1	once	TRBJ1-3	.	TGCGCCAGCAGCTCCACGGCAGGGCCCGCCAACACCATATATTTT	CASSSTAGPANTIYF
TRBV9	.	TRBJ2-2	TRBD2	TGTGCCAGCAGCGTATTTGCGGGTGGGACTAAGAACACCGGGGAGCTGTTTTTT	CASSVFAGGTKNTGELFF
TRBV2	.	TRBJ1-1	.	TGTGCCAGCAGTGAAGTATCGTACACTGAAGCTTTCTTT	CASSEVSYTEAFF
TRBV10-2	.	TRBJ1-5	TRBD1	TGCGCCAGCAGTGAACCGGGACAGGGCTATCAGCCCCAGCATTTT	CASSEPGQGYQPQHF
TRBV9	.	TRBJ2-7	TRBD1	TGTGCCAGCAGCGGAAACAGGGGGTGGGAGCAGTACTTC	CASSGNRGWEQYF
TRBV9	.	TRBJ1-1	.	TGTGCCAGCAGCTCACGGACAGACCTCGAAGCTTTCTTT	CASSSRTDLEAFF
TRBV28	.	TRBJ2-3	.	TGTGCCAGCAGTTTAGTGGACTTAGGCACAGATACGCAGTATTTT	CASSLVDLGTDTQYF
TRBV4-2	.	TRBJ1-2	.	TGTGCCAGCTACAGCGGGGGGCGAGACTATGGCTACACCTTC	CASYSGGRDYGYTF
TRBV19	.	TRBJ2-7	TRBD1	TGTGCCAGTAGTCTCAAAACAGGGGTCGCCTACGAGCAGTACTTC	CASSLKTGVAYEQYF
TRBV27	.	TRBJ1-5	.	TGTGCCAGCAGCTTAATGGGGCTTATGGGCAATCAGCCCCAGCATTTT	CASSLMGLMGNQPQHF
TRBV7-2	once	TRBJ1-6	.	TGTGCCAGCAGCTTTCAAGGCGGCTTCAGCTCCTATAATTCACCCCTCCACTTT	CASSFQGGFSSYNSPLHF
TRBV2	.	TRBJ2-2	.	TGTGCCAGCAGTGAACAGGGGATCACCGGGGAGCTGTTTTTT	CASSEQGITGELFF
TRBV7-2	few	TRBJ2-7	TRBD2	TGTGCCAGCAGCTTGGGAGGGAATTTAGGCGAGCAGTACTTC	CASSLGGNLGEQYF
TRBV27	.	TRBJ1-1	.	TGTGCCAGCAGTTCTTTTACAGGACAAACTAAAGCTTTCTTT	CASSSFTGQTKAFF
TRBV18	.	TRBJ2-6	TRBD1	TGTGCCAGCTCACTATTTGACAGGGACACTGGGGCCAACGTCCTGACTTTC	CASSLFDRDTGANVLTF
TRBV6-5	.	TRBJ1-1	TRBD1	TGTGCCAGCAGTTCTACGACAGGGACTGAAGCTTTCTTT	CASSSTTGTEAFF
TRBV5-6	.	TRBJ1-5	TRBD1	TGTGCCAGCAGTTCCGGGACAGGAGGGAATCAGCCCCAGCATTTT	CASSSGTGGNQPQHF
TRBV27	.	TRBJ1-5	.	TGTGCCAGCAGTTTTCAGGGGAGACTTGGTCAGCCCCAGCATTTT	CASSFQGRLGQPQHF
TRBV21-1	.	TRBJ2-5	.	TGTGCCAACAGCCGCCGAGGGACTAGCGGAATGTACTTC	CANSRRGTSGMYF
TRBV7-3	.	TRBJ1-2	TRBD1	TGTGCCAGCAGCTTAGGGACAGGGGACTATGGCTACACCTTC	CASSLGTGDYGYTF
TRBV27	.	TRBJ2-7	TRBD1	TGTGCCAGCAGCTATAGTCCCACAGGGGTCTACGAGCAGTACTTC	CASSYSPTGVYEQYF
TRBV30	few	TRBJ1-1	.	TGTGCCTGCATGTTCAGGGGCCTGAACACTGAAGCTTTCTTT	CACMFRGLNTEAFF
TRBV30	.	TRBJ2-2	TRBD1	TGTGCCTGGAGTGTGGTCCGAGGGGGCGCGGACACCGGGGAGCTGTTTTTT	CAWSVVRGGADTGELFF
TRBV15	.	TRBJ1-1	.	TGTGCCACCAGTCCCAGGCAGAGCCTCCCTAACACTGAAGCTTTCTTT	CATSPRQSLPNTEAFF
TRBV5-4	.	TRBJ1-2	TRBD1	TGTGCCAGCAGCTTAGGACAGGGGCGAAGGGATGGCTACACCTTC	CASSLGQGRRDGYTF
TRBV30	.	TRBJ2-2	TRBD2	TGTGCCTGGAGGGGACTAGCATTGGTCGGGGAGCTGTTTTTT	CAWRGLALVGELFF
TRBV6-4	few	TRBJ1-4	TRBD1	TGTGCCAGCAGGGGGGACAGCTCCGAAAAACTGTTTTTT	CASRGDSSEKLFF
TRBV19	once	TRBJ2-7	.	TGTGCCAGTAGTGACACCGGGGACTACGAGCAGTACTTC	CASSDTGDYEQYF
TRBV6-1	.	TRBJ2-1	.	TGTGCCAGCAGTGAAGCGGGAGGCTACAATGAGCAGTTCTTC	CASSEAGGYNEQFF
TRBV7-2	.	TRBJ1-2	.	TGTGCCAGCAGCTTACAAACAGGCGGCTACACCTTC	CASSLQTGGYTF
TRBV7-2	.	TRBJ1-4	TRBD1	TGTGCCAGCAGCTTAGTATGGGGACAGAACGAAAAACTGTTTTTT	CASSLVWGQNEKLFF
TRBV28	once	TRBJ1-2	TRBD1	TGTGCCAGCAGTTGGGCAGGGGGGTATGGCTACACCTTC	CASSWAGGYGYTF